This T cell receptor beta chain emerged from a study of blood T cells in healthy people across ages. The study's findings and limits: Not knowing donor CMV status may have confounded expanded clonotype changes. Measured against age, TCR beta diversity per million T cells decreased in a roughly linear manner.

Per sample, extraction of total RNA gave at least 5.5 micrograms in every case. A second PCR, run for about 7 to 11 cycles, used a sample-barcoded 5' primer plus a J-beta primer mix. All samples gave at least 2.5 million CDR3-containing paired-end reads. Each CDR3 protein is one row after TCRdb ran MiXCR on the 5' RACE reads. This table has about 780,000 distinct CDR3 sequences, more than 35% appearing once. The V gene's germline CDR1 is MNHEY and CDR2 SVGEGT. V lost 8 bases, J lost 8 bases, and 13 bases lay in between. This CDR3 contains 12 residues. About this clonotype itself: Antigen unknown.

Sequenced sample: blood. This clonotype was sampled from a man older than 75 in good health. The rearrangement links TRBV6-2 or TRBV6-3 to TRBJ2-4; no firm D call. CDR3 DNA sequence: TGTGCCAGCCGACGTGGTGGGGACATTCAGTACTTC. Protein: CASRRGGDIQYF.